This T cell receptor (beta chain) appears in the sequencing data of a study of blood T cell repertoires in COVID-19. There are 14 residues in the CDR3. Germline V gene lookup returns CDR1 SGHNT and CDR2 YENEEA. The junction had 6 bases not matched to a gene; V was cut back by 5 bases and J by 4 bases. Clones were read by immunoSEQ multiplex PCR, and TCRdb kept only the in-frame ones, dropping some. The sample shows 150,000 to 200,000 clones, less than 80% of them seen only once. The clonotype originates from a man aged 50-59 years who had recovered from COVID-19. The specimen sequenced was peripheral blood. The chain recombines TRBV11-3 with TRBJ2-7; 9 nucleotides line up with TRBD1. CDR3 nucleotides: TGTGCCAGCAGCCCCCGGGACAGGGAATACGAGCAGTACTTC. Translated, it gives CASSPRDREYEQYF.